The subject of this entry is one T cell receptor beta chain. The antigen is unknown. The entry originates in a study of cytomegalovirus exposure and HLA in healthy donors. Notes on the study in general: Cytomegalovirus-associated TCR beta chains were listed, numbering 164. TCR beta chain V- and J-gene trimming was linked, in a later analysis, to a missense variant in DCLRE1C. Some segments of the V type, notably TRBV6-2 and TRBV6-3, were excluded as indistinguishable.

This CDR3 region has 13 residues. With 10 bases clipped from V and 0 bases from J, the junction kept 6 bases outside the gene matches. CDR1 and CDR2 (germline): LNHDA, SQIVND (reference sequence). Healthy bone marrow donors supplied every sample. The PCR made use of 60 Vbeta and 13 Jbeta primers. This table comes from immunoSEQ multiplex PCR, and its TCRdb copy is limited to in-frame clones, with some not included. The sample yields fewer than 150,000 clones, roughly four fifths seen once. The chain recombines TRBV19 with TRBJ2-7; 7 nucleotides align to TRBD2. Specimen: PBMCs. The receptor was isolated from a male donor in good health and CMV-seronegative. The DNA of the CDR3 is TGTGCCACCTGCAGGGAGGGCTCCTACGAGCAGTACTTC. Its protein product is CATCREGSYEQYF.